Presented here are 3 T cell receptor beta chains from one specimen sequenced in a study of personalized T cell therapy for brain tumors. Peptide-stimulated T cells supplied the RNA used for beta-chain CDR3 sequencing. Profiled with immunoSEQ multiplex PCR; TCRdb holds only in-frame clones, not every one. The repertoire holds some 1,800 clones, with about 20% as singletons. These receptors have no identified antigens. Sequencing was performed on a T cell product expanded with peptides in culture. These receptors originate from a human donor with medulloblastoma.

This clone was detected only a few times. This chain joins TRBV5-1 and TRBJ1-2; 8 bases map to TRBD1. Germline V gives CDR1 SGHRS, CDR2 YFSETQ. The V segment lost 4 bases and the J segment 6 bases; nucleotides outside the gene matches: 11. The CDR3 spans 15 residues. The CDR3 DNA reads TGCGCCAGCAGCCAAAAACCAGGGGGCAGAGATGGCTACACCTTC. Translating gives CASSQKPGGRDGYTF.

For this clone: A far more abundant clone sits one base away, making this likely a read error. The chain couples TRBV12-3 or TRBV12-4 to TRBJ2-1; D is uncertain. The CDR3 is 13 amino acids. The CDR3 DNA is TGTGCCTGCAGTAGAGTAGAGCCCAATGAGCAGTTCTTC. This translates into CACSRVEPNEQFF.

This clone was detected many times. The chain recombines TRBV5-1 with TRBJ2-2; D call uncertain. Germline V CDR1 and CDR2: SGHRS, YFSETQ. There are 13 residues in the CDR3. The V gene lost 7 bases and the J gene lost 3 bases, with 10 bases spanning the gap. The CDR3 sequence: CASGIIDTGELFF. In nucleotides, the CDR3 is TGCGCCAGCGGTATTATTGACACCGGGGAGCTGTTTTTT.